What follows are 14 T cell receptor beta chains derived from one specimen sequenced in a study of T cells in localized non-small cell lung cancer. Sequencing was performed with immunoSEQ multiplex PCR; in TCRdb, only in-frame clones are kept and a portion is missing. Of tens of thousands of clones listed, roughly 88% are singletons. The source was peripheral blood mononuclear cells, collected before any cancer treatment. Source of these receptors: a male donor aged 60 or over with stage II lung adenocarcinoma.

The chain employs TRBV11-1 and TRBJ2-5, with a tentative D call TRBD1 (5 bases). Germline V gene lookup returns CDR1 SGHAT and CDR2 FQDESV (reference sequence). V gave up 3 bases and J gave up 3 bases, with 14 bases separating them. CDR3 size: 15 residues. CDR3 amino acids: CASSFWESREETQYF. Written as DNA, the CDR3 is TGTGCCAGCAGCTTTTGGGAATCCAGGGAAGAGACCCAGTACTTC.

V and J are TRBV19 and TRBJ2-2; D unclear. Trimming left V 3 bases short and J 0 bases short, with 5 bases between. CDR1 is LNHDA and CDR2 is SQIVND in the germline V gene (reference sequence). The CDR3 covers 14 residues. CDR3 amino acids: CASSILTNTGELFF. In nucleotides, the CDR3 is TGTGCCAGTAGTATTCTAACGAACACCGGGGAGCTGTTTTTT.

V usage is TRBV20-1 and J usage is TRBJ2-7, with a possible D match to TRBD2 (5 bases). Trimming removed 3 bases from V and 3 bases from J, with 6 bases in between. The CDR3 runs 11 residues. Germline values: CDR1 DFQATT, CDR2 SNEGSKA (reference sequence). The CDR3 sequence is CSARDFYEQYF. As DNA, the CDR3 is TGCAGTGCTAGGGACTTCTACGAGCAGTACTTC.

The V gene is TRBV5-6, the J gene TRBJ1-4; D is possibly TRBD1 (5 bases). CDR1 is SGHDT and CDR2 is YYEEEE in the germline V gene. V lost 0 bases and J 5 bases, leaving 8 bases between the germline ends. The length of the CDR3 is 14 residues. CDR3 sequence: CASSLGTPNEKLFF. CDR3 in DNA: TGTGCCAGCAGCTTGGGGACACCAAATGAAAAACTGTTTTTT. The whole variable domain, filled in from reference TRBV5-6 and TRBJ1-4, reads DAGVTQSPTHLIKTRGQQVTLRCSPKSGHDTVSWYQQALGQGPQFIFQYYEEEERQRGNFPDRFSGHQFPNYSSELNVNALLLGDSALYLCASSLGTPNEKLFFGSGTQLSVL.

The V call is TRBV25-1, the J call TRBJ2-1, with TRBD2 matching over 7 bases. This CDR3 has 16 amino acids. Trimming cost V 1 base and J 0 bases; bases outside gene matches: 3. The germline gives CDR1 MGHDK, CDR2 SYGVNS. The CDR3 is CASSEWGGSSYNEQFF. CDR3 nucleotides: TGTGCCAGCAGTGAATGGGGGGGGAGCTCCTACAATGAGCAGTTCTTC.

The J gene is TRBJ1-1, the V gene TRBV7-2, with unresolved D. The CDR3 sequence is 13 residues long. The V gene lost 3 bases and the J gene lost 1 base, with 6 bases spanning the gap. CDR1 and CDR2 (germline): SGHTA, FQGNSA. The CDR3 reads CASSFTPNTEAFF. The CDR3 DNA reads as TGTGCCAGCAGCTTTACCCCGAACACTGAAGCTTTCTTT.

This chain uses TRBV4-3 with TRBJ1-5; D is unresolved. Germline V gene sequence: CDR1 LGHNA, CDR2 YSLEER. V lost 4 bases to trimming and J lost 1 base, with 11 bases between them. The CDR3 consists of 15 residues. CDR3 in amino acids: CASSRVRGSNQPQHF. CDR3 bases: TGCGCCAGCAGCCGGGTCCGCGGGAGCAATCAGCCCCAGCATTTT.

This clone was detected only once. This rearrangement joins TRBV5-8 to TRBJ2-7; D ambiguous. This CDR3 has 15 amino acids. Looked up from germline, CDR1 is SGHTS and CDR2 is YDEGEE. V dropped 1 base and J dropped 3 bases, with 14 bases sitting between them. The CDR3 region has the DNA TGTGCCAGCAGCTTGCGCTCAATCCTCGGCTACGAGCAGTACTTC. It encodes CASSLRSILGYEQYF.

The chain recombines TRBV5-1 with TRBJ2-5; D is unresolved. Germline V CDR1 and CDR2: SGHRS, YFSETQ. CDR3 length equals 17 residues. The germline V and J ends were trimmed by 0 bases and 0 bases, with 15 bases remaining between them. The CDR3 sequence is CASSLATDALYQETQYF. The CDR3 nucleotides are TGCGCCAGCAGCTTGGCTACCGATGCCTTGTACCAAGAGACCCAGTACTTC.

The chain links TRBV19 to TRBJ1-5, with D perhaps TRBD1 (5 bases). V was cut by 7 bases and J by 6 bases, with 19 bases left in between. There are 15 residues in the CDR3. Germline V gives CDR1 LNHDA, CDR2 SQIVND (reference sequence). The CDR3 sequence: CASTPLGRATQPQHF. The CDR3 DNA reads TGTGCCAGTACCCCATTGGGCAGGGCCACTCAGCCCCAGCATTTT.

This sequence joins TRBV4-3 and TRBJ2-3; 8 bases are a match to TRBD2. V dropped 0 bases and J dropped 10; count of bases not matched to a gene: 9. The CDR3 runs 15 residues. Germline CDR1 and CDR2: LGHNA and YSLEER. CDR3 sequence (DNA): TGCGCCAGCAGCCAAGATTCCGGCGGGAGGCGGGCGCAGTATTTT. Its protein is CASSQDSGGRRAQYF.

This chain joins TRBV30 and TRBJ1-4; D gene ambiguous. Germline-derived CDR1 and CDR2 are GTSNPN and SVGIG (reference sequence). The CDR3 runs to 13 residues. Trimming left V 4 bases short and J 0 bases short, with 6 bases between. The CDR3 spells CAWTDPTNEKLFF. In nucleotides, the CDR3 is TGTGCCTGGACGGATCCAACTAATGAAAAACTGTTTTTT.

The rearrangement joins TRBV18 to TRBJ2-7; D remains unclear. Germline-derived CDR1 and CDR2 are KGHSH and LQKENI. This CDR3 comprises 12 residues. V lost 5 bases, J lost 3 bases, and 8 bases lay in between. The CDR3 loop is CASSSQIYEQYF. As DNA, the CDR3 is TGTGCCAGCTCATCTCAGATCTACGAGCAGTACTTC.

The chain carries TRBV4-1 and TRBJ1-1, with D possibly being TRBD1 (6 bases). Deletions cut 4 bases from V and 1 base from J, with 10 bases between. The CDR3 contains 14 residues. Germline V gene sequence: CDR1 MGHRA, CDR2 YSYEKL. CDR3 DNA sequence: TGCGCCAGCAGCCTTCAACAGGGGAACACTGAAGCTTTCTTT. The encoded protein is CASSLQQGNTEAFF.